The rows below give T cell receptor beta chains drawn from one sample of a study of identical twins. A single record per CDR3 protein comes from TCRdb applying MiXCR to the 5' RACE reads. The sample includes around 220,000 distinct CDR3 sequences, 10% seen only once; the top ten take about 9.1%. The sequenced sample was memory T cells sorted from blood. Source of these receptors: a man aged 45-65 years in good health. CDR3s include the opening cysteine and the closing phenylalanine or tryptophan. Fields, in order: D gene, J gene, clone size, V gene, CDR3 protein, CDR3 DNA. The D gene is left open where the match is weak. Only some rows state a clone size, as once, few, many or a class for expanded clones.

d_gene: TRBD1
j_gene: TRBJ1-1
abundance: few
v_gene: TRBV4-2
CDR3aa: CASSLETGTGVLAEAFF
CDR3nt: TGTGCCAGCAGCCTAGAAACCGGGACAGGGGTACTCGCTGAAGCTTTCTTT

d_gene: TRBD2
j_gene: TRBJ2-3
abundance: -
v_gene: TRBV10-3
CDR3aa: CAISPAGGLTDTQYF
CDR3nt: TGTGCCATCAGCCCAGCGGGGGGGCTTACAGATACGCAGTATTTT

d_gene: -
j_gene: TRBJ1-2
abundance: few
v_gene: TRBV2
CDR3aa: CASSGTGNYGYTF
CDR3nt: TGTGCCAGCAGCGGGACGGGGAACTATGGCTACACCTTC

d_gene: TRBD2
j_gene: TRBJ2-1
abundance: -
v_gene: TRBV6-2/TRBV6-3
CDR3aa: CASSKGLAGEGDRNEQFF
CDR3nt: TGTGCCAGCAGCAAGGGACTAGCGGGAGAAGGGGATCGCAATGAGCAGTTCTTC

d_gene: -
j_gene: TRBJ2-1
abundance: -
v_gene: TRBV18
CDR3aa: CASSLDPSRVAVINEQFF
CDR3nt: TGTGCCAGCTCACTAGACCCCTCCCGTGTAGCAGTCATTAATGAGCAGTTCTTC

d_gene: TRBD2
j_gene: TRBJ2-1
abundance: many
v_gene: TRBV27
CDR3aa: CASRLTSGRYNEQFF
CDR3nt: TGTGCCAGCAGACTGACTAGCGGGCGATACAATGAGCAGTTCTTC

d_gene: -
j_gene: TRBJ2-1
abundance: once
v_gene: TRBV20-1
CDR3aa: CSAPRPGINEQFF
CDR3nt: TGCAGTGCGCCGCGACCTGGTATCAATGAGCAGTTCTTC

d_gene: -
j_gene: TRBJ2-2
abundance: -
v_gene: TRBV10-3
CDR3aa: CAIRPATAGELFF
CDR3nt: TGTGCCATCAGGCCTGCTACGGCCGGGGAGCTGTTTTTT

d_gene: -
j_gene: TRBJ2-2
abundance: -
v_gene: TRBV7-2
CDR3aa: CASSSTSRGTGELFF
CDR3nt: TGTGCCAGCAGCTCGACTAGTCGGGGCACCGGGGAGCTGTTTTTT

d_gene: TRBD1
j_gene: TRBJ2-3
abundance: -
v_gene: TRBV6-1
CDR3aa: CASSQPRQGKGGDTQYF
CDR3nt: TGTGCCAGCAGTCAACCAAGACAGGGCAAGGGTGGAGATACGCAGTATTTT

d_gene: TRBD1
j_gene: TRBJ2-1
abundance: many
v_gene: TRBV12-3/TRBV12-4
CDR3aa: CASSDPGGPYNEQFF
CDR3nt: TGTGCCAGCAGTGACCCAGGGGGTCCCTACAATGAGCAGTTCTTC